Each of the 10 T cell receptor beta chains below was sequenced from the same sample in a study of blood T cell repertoires in COVID-19. The repertoire was sequenced with immunoSEQ multiplex PCR; TCRdb's copy has only in-frame clones and lacks some. The sample lists about 220,000 clones; 80% to 90% were seen once. What was sequenced was peripheral blood. The receptor source for this set is a woman aged 40-49 years with active or convalescent COVID-19.

The CDR3 spells CASKQPGGNYEQYF. In DNA, the CDR3 is TGTGCCAGTAAACAGCCCGGAGGGAACTACGAGCAGTACTTC. The chain carries TRBV7-2 and TRBJ2-7, with D maybe TRBD2 (6 bases). Trimming stripped 9 bases from V and 3 bases from J, with 18 bases between. CDR1 and CDR2 from the germline V gene are SGHTA and FQGNSA. There are 14 residues in the CDR3. Using reference TRBV7-2 and TRBJ2-7 for the parts outside the CDR3, the full variable domain is GAGVSQSPSNKVTEKGKDVELRCDPISGHTALYWYRQSLGQGLEFLIYFQGNSAPDKSGLPSDRFSAERTGGSVSTLTIQRTQQEDSAVYLCASKQPGGNYEQYFGPGTRLTVT.

This chain joins TRBV3-1 (or the pseudogene TRBV3-2) and TRBJ2-7, with 10 bases that match TRBD2. J lost 3 bases, V lost 1 base, and 0 bases had no gene match. The germline gives CDR1 LGHDT, CDR2 YNNKEL (reference sequence). This CDR3 is 14 amino acids long. The CDR3 sequence: CASSQGLAGYEQYF. The CDR3 DNA reads TGTGCCAGCAGCCAAGGACTAGCGGGCTACGAGCAGTACTTC.

This chain connects TRBV9 to TRBJ2-3, with 8 positions matching TRBD1. The CDR3 totals 16 residues. Germline-derived CDR1 and CDR2 are SGDLS and YYNGEE. The ends lost 4 bases at V and 2 bases at J; junction bases unmatched: 9. CDR3 in amino acids: CASSPTTGANTDTQYF. The DNA for the CDR3 is TGTGCCAGCAGCCCCACGACAGGGGCGAACACAGATACGCAGTATTTT.

In this sample, this clone turned up a few times. The chain is built from TRBV27 and TRBJ1-2; D might be TRBD1 (5 bases). Germline lookup yields CDR1 MNHEY and CDR2 SMNVEV (reference sequence). This CDR3 comprises 15 residues. Trimming pared 6 bases from V and 4 bases from J, leaving 18 bases between. The CDR3 region has the DNA TGTGCCAGCAGCAAAGGCGACAGTAGGGGCTATGGCTACACCTTC. The encoded protein is CASSKGDSRGYGYTF.

The chain links TRBV27 to TRBJ1-1; the match to TRBD1 covers 11 bases. After removal of 5 bases from V and 4 bases from J, the junction contained 3 bases not matched to a gene. Germline CDR1 is MNHEY and CDR2 is SMNVEV (reference sequence). The CDR3 consists of 14 residues. CDR3: CASSPGTGGTEAFF. For the CDR3, the DNA is TGTGCCAGCAGTCCCGGGACAGGGGGCACTGAAGCTTTCTTT.

This clone appeared a few times. J is TRBJ1-2 and V is TRBV2; 7 bases are a match to TRBD1. CDR1 and CDR2 (germline): SNHLY, FYNNEI. V was clipped by 5 bases and J by 13 bases; unmatched bases: 7. The CDR3 sequence is 11 residues long. The chain's CDR3 is CASSTKGAGTF. The CDR3 DNA is TGTGCCAGCAGTACGAAGGGGGCTGGCACCTTC.

V gene TRBV2 combines with J gene TRBJ2-3, with TRBD1 identical over 8 bases. CDR1 and CDR2 from the germline V gene are SNHLY and FYNNEI. The CDR3 is made up of 14 amino acids. V lost 5 bases, J lost 6 bases, and 7 bases stayed unmatched. CDR3 in DNA: TGTGCCAGCAGTTCTCGGACAGGGCCCGATACGCAGTATTTT. Its protein is CASSSRTGPDTQYF.

The J gene is TRBJ1-5, the V gene TRBV19; no clear D gene. The germline V gene has CDR1 LNHDA and CDR2 SQIVND (reference sequence). V lost 5 bases and J 0 bases, leaving 17 bases between the germline ends. The CDR3 consists of 17 residues. CDR3 in amino acids: CASSPRMGGFSNQPQHF. The CDR3 DNA reads as TGTGCCAGTAGTCCCCGTATGGGAGGCTTTAGCAATCAGCCCCAGCATTTT.

The chain combines TRBV12-5 with TRBJ2-1; 9 positions match TRBD2. Germline V gene data show CDR1 as LGHNT and CDR2 as FRNRAP. The CDR3 has 14 amino acids. J was trimmed by 7 bases and V by 7 bases; bases with no gene match: 8. The CDR3 is CASVIAGEGNEQFF. The DNA for the CDR3 is TGTGCTAGTGTCATAGCGGGAGAGGGTAATGAGCAGTTCTTC. Variable domain in full (rest from reference TRBV12-5 and TRBJ2-1): DARVTQTPRHKVTEMGQEVTMRCQPILGHNTVFWYRQTMMQGLELLAYFRNRAPLDDSGMPKDRFSAEMPDATLATLKIQPSEPRDSAVYFCASVIAGEGNEQFFGPGTRLTVL.

The chain combines TRBV5-1 with TRBJ2-3; a weak D match, TRBD1 (6 bases). Germline CDR1 is SGHRS and CDR2 is YFSETQ. V was cut by 9 bases and J by 6 bases, with 20 bases left in between. The CDR3 has 14 residues. The CDR3 region has the DNA TGCGCCACCCAAGGGGTAGGGACACTTGATACGCAGTATTTT. Its translation is CATQGVGTLDTQYF.